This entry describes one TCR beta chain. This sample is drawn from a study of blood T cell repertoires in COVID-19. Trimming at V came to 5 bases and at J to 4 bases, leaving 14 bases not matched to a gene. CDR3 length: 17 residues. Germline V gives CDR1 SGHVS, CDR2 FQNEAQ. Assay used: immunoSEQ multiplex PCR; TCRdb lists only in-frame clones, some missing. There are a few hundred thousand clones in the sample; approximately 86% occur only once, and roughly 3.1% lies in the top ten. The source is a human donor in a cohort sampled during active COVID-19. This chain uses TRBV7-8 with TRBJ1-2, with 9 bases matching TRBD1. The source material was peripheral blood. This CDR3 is CASSPQQGATSRYGYTF. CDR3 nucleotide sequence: TGTGCCAGCAGCCCCCAACAGGGGGCGACTTCTCGCTATGGCTACACCTTC.